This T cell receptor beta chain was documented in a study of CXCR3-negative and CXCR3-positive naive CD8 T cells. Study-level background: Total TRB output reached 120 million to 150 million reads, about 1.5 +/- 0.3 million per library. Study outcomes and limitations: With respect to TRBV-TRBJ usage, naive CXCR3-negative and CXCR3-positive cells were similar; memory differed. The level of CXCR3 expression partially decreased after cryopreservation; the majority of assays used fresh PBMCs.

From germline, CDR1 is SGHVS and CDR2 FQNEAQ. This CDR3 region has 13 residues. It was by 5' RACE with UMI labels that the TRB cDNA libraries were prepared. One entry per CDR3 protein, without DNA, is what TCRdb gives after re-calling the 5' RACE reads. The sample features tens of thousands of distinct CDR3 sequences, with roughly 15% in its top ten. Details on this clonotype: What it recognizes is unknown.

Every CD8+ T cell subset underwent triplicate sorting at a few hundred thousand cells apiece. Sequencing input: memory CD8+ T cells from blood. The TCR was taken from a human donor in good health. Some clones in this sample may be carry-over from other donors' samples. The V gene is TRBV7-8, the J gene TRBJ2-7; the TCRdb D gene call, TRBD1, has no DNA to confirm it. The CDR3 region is CASSQGYSYEQYF.